The 31 T cell receptor beta chains reported below all come from one sample, sequenced in a study of T cell repertoires in ileal Crohn's disease. Only in-frame clones appear in the TCRdb table, and some are missing; sequencing was by immunoSEQ multiplex PCR. The profile shows about 16,000 clones, under 80% of them singletons. Sample: ileal tissue. These receptor sequences come from an adult with Crohn's disease.

V and J are TRBV6-5 and TRBJ2-1; 7 nucleotides align to TRBD1. Trimming at V came to 6 bases and at J to 5 bases, leaving 7 bases not matched to a gene. CDR1 is MNHEY, CDR2 SVGAGI, per germline. The CDR3 length is 14 residues. The CDR3 region is CASSKGGLHNEQFF. DNA for the CDR3: TGTGCCAGCAGCAAAGGGGGCCTTCACAATGAGCAGTTCTTC.

This clone appeared a single time. V is TRBV7-3 and J is TRBJ2-2, with TRBD1 matching over 8 bases. Germline CDR1 reads SGHTA; CDR2 reads FQGTGA. The CDR3 length is 16 residues. J gave up 6 bases and V 0 bases, and 6 bases lay outside the gene matches. This CDR3 reads CASSLTKDRVPGELFF. The CDR3 bases are TGTGCCAGCAGCTTAACGAAGGACAGGGTCCCCGGGGAGCTGTTTTTT.

The chain links TRBV2 to TRBJ1-4, with D possibly TRBD1 on 5 matching bases. CDR3 length equals 14 residues. V lost 6 bases to trimming and J lost 5 bases, with 13 bases between them. Germline V gene lookup returns CDR1 SNHLY and CDR2 FYNNEI. CDR3 nucleotide sequence: TGTGCCAGCAGAACAGGTCCCGAAAATGAAAAACTGTTTTTT. Protein sequence: CASRTGPENEKLFF.

J is TRBJ1-5 and V is TRBV6-1; D ambiguous. The germline V gene encodes CDR1 MNHNS and CDR2 SASEGT. The V gene lost 1 base and the J gene lost 3 bases, with 10 bases spanning the gap. The CDR3 has 15 residues. The CDR3: CASSEGWQDNQPQHF. The DNA for the CDR3 is TGTGCCAGCAGTGAAGGGTGGCAGGACAATCAGCCCCAGCATTTT.

This clone was counted only a few times. The J gene is TRBJ2-2, the V gene TRBV2; 8 nucleotides align to TRBD2. Germline lookup yields CDR1 SNHLY and CDR2 FYNNEI. The CDR3 totals 14 residues. After removal of 6 bases from V and 0 bases from J, the junction contained 0 bases not matched to a gene. CDR3 nucleotides: TGTGCCAGCAGGACTAGCGCGAACACCGGGGAGCTGTTTTTT. This gives the protein CASRTSANTGELFF.

V is TRBV11-2 and J is TRBJ1-3, with 7 bases identical to TRBD1. CDR1 and CDR2 from the germline V gene are SGHAT and FQNNGV. The CDR3 has 16 amino acids. With V trimmed by 5 bases and J by 3 bases, 10 bases remained unmatched. CDR3 nucleotides: TGTGCCAGCAGCGCCGGGGCAGGGGGGTATGGAAACACCATATATTTT. It specifies CASSAGAGGYGNTIYF. Complete variable domain (other parts from reference TRBV11-2 and TRBJ1-3): EAGVAQSPRYKIIEKRQSVAFWCNPISGHATLYWYQQILGQGPKLLIQFQNNGVVDDSQLPKDRFSAERLKGVDSTLKIQPAKLEDSAVYLCASSAGAGGYGNTIYFGEGSWLTVV.

The V call is TRBV5-1, the J call TRBJ2-5, with TRBD2 matching 8 bases. Germline V gives CDR1 SGHRS, CDR2 YFSETQ. The junction had 6 bases not matched to a gene; V was cut back by 0 bases and J by 5 bases. CDR3 length: 15 amino acids. CDR3 sequence reads: CASSLAGTRGETQYF. The DNA for the CDR3 is TGCGCCAGCAGCTTGGCCGGGACTAGGGGGGAGACCCAGTACTTC. The whole variable domain, filled in from reference TRBV5-1 and TRBJ2-5, reads KAGVTQTPRYLIKTRGQQVTLSCSPISGHRSVSWYQQTPGQGLQFLFEYFSETQRNKGNFPGRFSGRQFSNSRSEMNVSTLELGDSALYLCASSLAGTRGETQYFGPGTRLLVL.

The rearrangement joins TRBV25-1 to TRBJ2-3, with 9 bases that match TRBD2. Per germline, CDR1 MGHDK and CDR2 SYGVNS. V gave up 0 bases and J gave up 6 bases; unmatched junction bases: 10. The CDR3 totals 17 residues. CDR3 nucleotide sequence: TGTGCCAGCAGTGAATACCTGTGGGGCGGGGGGGTGGATACGCAGTATTTT. Translation gives CASSEYLWGGGVDTQYF.

The rearrangement links TRBV13 to TRBJ1-2; D may be TRBD1 (5 bases). Trimming left V 3 bases short and J 8 bases short, with 16 bases between. Per the germline V gene, CDR1 is PRHDT and CDR2 is FYEKMQ (reference sequence). There are 14 residues in the CDR3. The CDR3 sequence: CASSLGPSPYGYTF. DNA of the CDR3: TGTGCCAGCAGCTTGGGGCCCAGTCCCTACGGCTACACCTTC.

This clone appeared a few times. The V call is TRBV6-7, the J call TRBJ2-3; 14 bases are a match to TRBD2. TRBV6-7 is reported as an ORF; its role is uncertain. This CDR3 contains 17 residues. The junction had 5 bases not matched to a gene; V was cut back by 2 bases and J by 4 bases. DNA of the CDR3: TGTGCCAGCAGTTACGAAGGACTAGCGGGGGGCCCAGATACGCAGTATTTT. This sequence encodes CASSYEGLAGGPDTQYF.

This chain joins TRBV6-1 and TRBJ2-3, with D unclear. The germline gives CDR1 MNHNS, CDR2 SASEGT. The ends were cut back, 6 bases at V and 0 bases at J, with 10 bases in the middle. This CDR3 is 14 amino acids long. The CDR3 nucleotides read TGTGCCAGCAGGGGCAGAACTAGCACAGATACGCAGTATTTT. This codes for CASRGRTSTDTQYF.

The chain employs TRBV7-9 and TRBJ1-4; D not resolved. The CDR3 is 14 amino acids. Germline assignment: CDR1 SEHNR and CDR2 FQNEAQ (reference sequence). Trimming took off 1 base at V and 0 bases at J, with 3 bases between the two ends. CDR3 in amino acids: CASSLGATNEKLFF. CDR3 DNA: TGTGCCAGCAGCTTAGGAGCAACTAATGAAAAACTGTTTTTT.

The chain links TRBV5-4 to TRBJ2-1; 9 bases are shared with TRBD2. This CDR3 comprises 16 residues. Trimming removed 0 bases from V and 4 bases from J; junction bases left unmatched: 5. The germline V gene encodes CDR1 SGHNT and CDR2 YYREEE (reference sequence). The CDR3 bases are TGTGCCAGCAGCTTGGAGGGTAGCGGGAGATACAATGAGCAGTTCTTC. This gives the protein CASSLEGSGRYNEQFF. The full variable domain, with the rest looked up from reference TRBV5-4 and TRBJ2-1, is ETGVTQSPTHLIKTRGQQVTLRCSSQSGHNTVSWYQQALGQGPQFIFQYYREEENGRGNFPPRFSGLQFPNYSSELNVNALELDDSALYLCASSLEGSGRYNEQFFGPGTRLTVL.

The rearrangement joins TRBV2 to TRBJ1-4; perhaps TRBD1 as D (6 bases). V was trimmed by 6 bases and J by 7 bases, leaving 9 bases between them. The germline V gene encodes CDR1 SNHLY and CDR2 FYNNEI. The CDR3 has 12 residues. In nucleotides, the CDR3 is TGTGCCAGCAGAGTCAGGGGTGAAAAACTGTTTTTT. This encodes CASRVRGEKLFF.

This clone was detected only once. J is TRBJ2-3 and V is TRBV18; D perhaps matches TRBD2 (5 bases). Per germline, CDR1 KGHSH and CDR2 LQKENI. This CDR3 has 11 amino acids. Trimming left V 10 bases short and J 5 bases short, with 10 bases between. CDR3 region: CATAREDTQYF. DNA of the CDR3: TGTGCCACCGCGAGGGAAGATACGCAGTATTTT.

The rearrangement uses TRBV5-6 and TRBJ2-1; TRBD2 might be the D (5 bases). The V gene lost 5 bases and the J gene lost 7 bases, with 10 bases spanning the gap. This CDR3 comprises 12 residues. The germline gives CDR1 SGHDT, CDR2 YYEEEE. CDR3: CASRFRGNEQFF. The CDR3 coding sequence is TGTGCCAGCAGGTTCCGGGGTAATGAGCAGTTCTTC.

V usage is TRBV19 and J usage is TRBJ1-2, with D possibly TRBD1 on 6 matching bases. Looked up from germline, CDR1 is LNHDA and CDR2 is SQIVND (reference sequence). This CDR3 spans 14 amino acids. Trimming took 5 bases from V and 4 from J, leaving 14 bases between them. The CDR3 protein is CASSSQGSGYGYTF. The CDR3 DNA follows: TGTGCCAGTAGTTCACAGGGATCAGGCTATGGCTACACCTTC.

J is TRBJ2-1 and V is TRBV5-1, with 10 bases aligning to TRBD2. There are 15 residues in the CDR3. The J segment lost 7 bases and the V segment lost 2 bases, leaving 6 bases of the junction unmatched. Germline V gene data show CDR1 as SGHRS and CDR2 as YFSETQ. CDR3 amino acids: CASSFSGGAVNEQFF. The CDR3 DNA sequence: TGCGCCAGCAGCTTCAGCGGGGGGGCCGTGAATGAGCAGTTCTTC.

In the case of this clone: The junction departs from germline at one end; a sequencing error may be responsible. This sequence joins TRBV30 and TRBJ1-6; TRBD1 agrees at 7 bases. This CDR3 is built from 14 residues. Germline CDR1 reads GTSNPN; CDR2 reads SVGIG (reference sequence). The CDR3 loop reads CAWRTTGYNSPLHF. The DNA of the CDR3 is TGTGCCTGGCGCACGACAGGGTATAACTCACCCCTCCACTTT.

The chain joins TRBV4-1 to TRBJ2-1, with D hard to call. Trimming pared 0 bases from V and 6 bases from J, leaving 9 bases between. CDR1 is MGHRA, CDR2 YSYEKL, per germline. This CDR3 is 14 amino acids long. CDR3 in DNA: TGCGCCAGCAGCCAAGATAGGCAGGCCAATGAGCAGTTCTTC. Amino acid sequence: CASSQDRQANEQFF.

This clone is categorized as medium-sized. The chain uses TRBV18 and TRBJ1-3, with 9 bases fitting TRBD1. Per germline, CDR1 KGHSH and CDR2 LQKENI. With 0 bases clipped from V and 4 bases from J, the junction kept 1 base outside the gene matches. There are 15 residues in the CDR3. Here the CDR3 reads CASSPPGQGGNTIYF. CDR3 nucleotide sequence: TGTGCCAGCTCACCACCGGGACAGGGCGGAAACACCATATATTTT.

V and J are TRBV6-1 and TRBJ1-5; possibly TRBD1 for D (5 bases). V was cut by 3 bases and J by 7 bases, with 13 bases left in between. The CDR3 runs 14 residues. Germline V gives CDR1 MNHNS, CDR2 SASEGT. DNA for the CDR3: TGTGCCAGCAGTGATGAGCAGGGAGGCCAGCCCCAGCATTTT. The encoded protein is CASSDEQGGQPQHF.

This clone was seen only a few times. The chain links TRBV25-1 to TRBJ2-5; D uncertain. CDR3 length: 11 residues. Per the germline V gene, CDR1 is MGHDK and CDR2 is SYGVNS. The germline V and J ends were trimmed by 4 bases and 9 bases, with 9 bases remaining between them. This chain's CDR3 is CASSASRAQYF. For the CDR3, the DNA is TGTGCCAGCAGTGCCTCTCGGGCCCAGTACTTC.

This clone was observed once. The chain employs TRBV9 and TRBJ2-3; D gene unclear. Deletions cut 0 bases from V and 0 bases from J, with 11 bases between. The CDR3 is made up of 16 amino acids. Germline V gene data show CDR1 as SGDLS and CDR2 as YYNGEE. As DNA, the CDR3 is TGTGCCAGCAGCGTAGGAAGTACCACTAGCACAGATACGCAGTATTTT. Its protein is CASSVGSTTSTDTQYF.

The chain is built from TRBV27 and TRBJ1-6; possibly TRBD1 for D (6 bases). The CDR3 consists of 18 residues. Germline lookup yields CDR1 MNHEY and CDR2 SMNVEV (reference sequence). Trimming removed 7 bases at V and 0 bases at J, with 19 bases between. As DNA, the CDR3 is TGTGCCAGCACCCCCCTCAGACAGGCGAGCTCCTATAATTCACCCCTCCACTTT. Its protein is CASTPLRQASSYNSPLHF.

The J gene is TRBJ2-5, the V gene TRBV11-2; D ambiguous. The CDR3 runs 13 residues. Looked up from germline, CDR1 is SGHAT and CDR2 is FQNNGV. Deletions cut 5 bases from V and 4 bases from J, with 11 bases between. The CDR3 sequence is CASSPDTGETQYF. The DNA for the CDR3 is TGTGCCAGCAGCCCCGACACTGGAGAGACCCAGTACTTC.

This clone appeared once. V usage is TRBV5-6 and J usage is TRBJ1-5, with TRBD1 identical over 8 bases. The CDR3 is made up of 18 amino acids. The V and J ends lost 2 bases and 6 bases, in that order; junction bases with no gene match: 16. The germline V gene encodes CDR1 SGHDT and CDR2 YYEEEE. This chain's CDR3 is CASSFGWGMDRDSQPQHF. CDR3 nucleotides: TGTGCCAGCAGCTTTGGGTGGGGGATGGACAGGGACAGTCAGCCCCAGCATTTT.

The rearrangement links TRBV13 to TRBJ2-2; possible D gene TRBD2, 5 bases. The germline CDR1 and CDR2 sequences are PRHDT and FYEKMQ (reference sequence). V lost 0 bases, J lost 4 bases, and 15 bases lay in between. This CDR3 has 17 amino acids. CDR3 in amino acids: CASSLGSRGRATGELFF. CDR3 nucleotide sequence: TGTGCCAGCAGCTTAGGGTCCCGAGGGAGAGCCACCGGGGAGCTGTTTTTT.

This clone was recorded only once. This rearrangement joins TRBV25-1 to TRBJ1-2; the D is unclear. Trimming removed 1 base at V and 4 bases at J, with 7 bases between. The CDR3 runs to 13 residues. Germline V gene lookup returns CDR1 MGHDK and CDR2 SYGVNS. The CDR3 coding sequence is TGTGCCAGCAGTGAATCGAGGTTCTATGGCTACACCTTC. Translation gives CASSESRFYGYTF.

This clone was observed once. The chain is built from TRBV5-4 and TRBJ2-5; 8 bases fit TRBD2. This CDR3 has 15 amino acids. V trimming: 8 bases; J trimming: 5 bases; junction bases outside the gene matches: 14. From germline, CDR1 is SGHNT and CDR2 YYREEE (reference sequence). CDR3 in DNA: TGTGCCAGTTCCCCGGGACTAGTGGGAGGGGAGACCCAGTACTTC. As protein: CASSPGLVGGETQYF.

This clone turned up a few times. The genes are TRBV5-1 and TRBJ1-1; D is unclear. The CDR3 runs to 13 residues. Trimming pared 6 bases from V and 0 bases from J, leaving 9 bases between. Germline V gene data show CDR1 as SGHRS and CDR2 as YFSETQ. In nucleotides, the CDR3 is TGCGCCAGCAAGCTCTCCATGAACACTGAAGCTTTCTTT. The encoded protein is CASKLSMNTEAFF. The complete variable domain, with remaining parts taken from reference TRBV5-1 and TRBJ1-1, reads KAGVTQTPRYLIKTRGQQVTLSCSPISGHRSVSWYQQTPGQGLQFLFEYFSETQRNKGNFPGRFSGRQFSNSRSEMNVSTLELGDSALYLCASKLSMNTEAFFGQGTRLTVV.